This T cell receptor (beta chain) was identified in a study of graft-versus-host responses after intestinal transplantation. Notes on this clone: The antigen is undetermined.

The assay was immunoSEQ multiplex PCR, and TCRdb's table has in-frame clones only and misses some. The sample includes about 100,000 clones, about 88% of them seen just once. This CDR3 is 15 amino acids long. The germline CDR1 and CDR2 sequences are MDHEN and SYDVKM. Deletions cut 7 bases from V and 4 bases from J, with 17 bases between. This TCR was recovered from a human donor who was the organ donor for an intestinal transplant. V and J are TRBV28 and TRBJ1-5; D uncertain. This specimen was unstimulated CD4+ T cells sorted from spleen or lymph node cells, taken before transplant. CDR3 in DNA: TGTGCCAGCAATTTGGGTGGCAGAGAAAATCAGCCCCAGCATTTT. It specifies CASNLGGRENQPQHF.